A single sample gave rise to the 29 T cell receptor beta chains below, sequenced in a study of blood T cell repertoires in COVID-19. Clones were read by immunoSEQ multiplex PCR, and TCRdb kept only the in-frame ones, dropping some. The sample holds more than 300,000 clones, 88% seen once. Sequencing was carried out using PBMCs or T cells enriched from blood (not recorded which). These receptors were collected from a woman in her late teens or twenties who had recovered from COVID-19.

This rearrangement joins TRBV18 to TRBJ1-2, with TRBD1 matching over 10 bases. The CDR3 is made up of 15 amino acids. Germline loops: CDR1 KGHSH, CDR2 LQKENI. V gave up 4 bases and J gave up 0 bases; unmatched junction bases: 2. CDR3 amino acids: CASSRGTGANYGYTF. CDR3 nucleotides: TGTGCCAGCTCACGAGGGACAGGGGCTAACTATGGCTACACCTTC.

This rearrangement joins TRBV21-1 to TRBJ2-5; TRBD2, as called in the table, went unchecked against the DNA. TRBV21-1 is tagged as a pseudogene. This CDR3 has 13 amino acids. The CDR3 nucleotides are TGTGCCAGCTCGCGGGGGGGCGTTCAGACCCAGTACTTC. Its translation: CASSRGGVQTQYF.

The CDR3 here is CASSPTEVSGNTIYF. Here the CDR3 DNA reads TGCGCCAGCAGCCCGACTGAGGTCTCTGGAAACACCATATATTTT. V is TRBV5-1 and J is TRBJ1-3; no clear D gene. With 4 bases removed from V and 0 bases from J, the gap between germline ends came to 11 bases. Looked up from germline, CDR1 is SGHRS and CDR2 is YFSETQ. This CDR3 has 15 residues.

The CDR3 DNA follows: TGTGCCAGCAGTGATTCAGTTGGGCCTGGAAACACCATATATTTT. Its protein is CASSDSVGPGNTIYF. The V call is TRBV6-1, the J call TRBJ1-3; no clear D gene. The germline V gene encodes CDR1 MNHNS and CDR2 SASEGT. Trimming shortened V by 3 bases and J by 2 bases, and 11 bases separated the two germline ends. This CDR3 has 15 amino acids.

The chain joins TRBV6-5 to TRBJ1-3; TRBD1 aligns across 8 bases. This CDR3 is 14 amino acids long. Unmatched junction bases numbered 4, after V lost 2 bases and J lost 7 bases. Germline V lookup: CDR1 MNHEY, CDR2 SVGAGI. The CDR3 is CASSYRDRRNTIYF. The CDR3 DNA reads TGTGCCAGCAGTTACCGGGACAGGCGGAACACCATATATTTT.

This rearrangement joins TRBV30 to TRBJ1-4; the D is unclear. CDR1 is GTSNPN and CDR2 is SVGIG in the germline V gene (reference sequence). V was clipped by 3 bases and J by 8 bases, with 10 bases between them. CDR3 length equals 12 residues. The CDR3 sequence: CAWSPTWEKLFF. The CDR3 bases are TGTGCCTGGAGCCCAACTTGGGAAAAACTGTTTTTT.

V usage is TRBV27 and J usage is TRBJ2-7; TRBD1 aligns across 8 bases. CDR3 length: 14 residues. Germline CDR1 and CDR2: MNHEY and SMNVEV (reference sequence). Germline trimming cut 8 bases from V and 5 bases from J; bases unmatched to any gene: 11. The CDR3 DNA is TGTGCCAGCGCCCCCACGACAGGGGTCCACGAGCAGTACTTC. This translates into CASAPTTGVHEQYF.

The V call is TRBV19, the J call TRBJ2-5; D possibly corresponds to TRBD1 (5 bases). Germline V gene sequence: CDR1 LNHDA, CDR2 SQIVND (reference sequence). The CDR3 runs 14 residues. Trimming stripped 2 bases from V and 9 bases from J, with 16 bases between. CDR3 nucleotide sequence: TGTGCCAGTAGTATAAGGACCAGCATCAGGGCCCAGTACTTC. This translates into CASSIRTSIRAQYF.

DNA for the CDR3: TGTGCCAGCAGTGAAGCGCTTCGGGACGAGCAGTACTTC. Amino acids: CASSEALRDEQYF. The V gene is TRBV2, the J gene TRBJ2-7; D unresolved. V was cut by 0 bases and J by 5 bases, with 8 bases left in between. In germline, CDR1 is SNHLY, CDR2 FYNNEI. CDR3 size: 13 residues.

This chain links TRBV7-2 with TRBJ1-1, with D possibly TRBD1 on 5 matching bases. CDR1 SGHTA and CDR2 FQGNSA come from the germline V gene. V was shortened by 1 base and J by 6 bases, with 12 bases between the two germline ends. The CDR3 extends over 14 amino acids. In DNA, the CDR3 is TGTGCCAGCAGCTTAGAGGTATGGGGGGCTGAAGCTTTCTTT. Translated: CASSLEVWGAEAFF.

J is TRBJ2-7 and V is TRBV6-5; possibly TRBD2 for D (5 bases). Germline V CDR1 and CDR2: MNHEY, SVGAGI. The CDR3 runs 12 residues. Trimming left V 6 bases short and J 3 bases short, with 9 bases between. CDR3 coding DNA: TGTGCCAGCAGCCTCGGGAACTACGAGCAGTACTTC. This codes for CASSLGNYEQYF.

The rearrangement uses TRBV24-1 and TRBJ1-5; D remains ambiguous. Trimming pared 4 bases from V and 3 bases from J, leaving 6 bases between. Germline V lookup: CDR1 KGHDR, CDR2 SFDVKD. This CDR3 contains 13 residues. The chain's CDR3 is CATSDGPNQPQHF. CDR3 coding DNA: TGTGCCACCAGTGACGGTCCCAATCAGCCCCAGCATTTT.

This rearrangement joins TRBV7-6 to TRBJ2-5; 8 bases fit TRBD1. The germline V gene encodes CDR1 SGHVS and CDR2 FNYEAQ. The CDR3 is 16 residues long. V lost 1 base and J lost 5; bases outside the gene matches: 9. CDR3 protein: CASSLDPPGGRETQYF. The CDR3, as DNA: TGTGCCAGCAGCTTAGACCCCCCAGGGGGCCGTGAGACCCAGTACTTC. Full variable domain (rest looked up from reference TRBV7-6 and TRBJ2-5): GAGVSQSPRYKVTKRGQDVALRCDPISGHVSLYWYRQALGQGPEFLTYFNYEAQQDKSGLPNDRFSAERPEGSISTLTIQRTEQRDSAMYRCASSLDPPGGRETQYFGPGTRLLVL.

This rearrangement joins TRBV4-1 to TRBJ1-1, with D unresolved. The CDR3 runs to 14 residues. The germline V gene has CDR1 MGHRA and CDR2 YSYEKL. V was trimmed by 6 bases and J by 0 bases, leaving 11 bases between them. The CDR3 DNA sequence: TGCGCCAGCAGACCTCAGGCGATGAACACTGAAGCTTTCTTT. Residues: CASRPQAMNTEAFF.

This clone appeared once. The chain couples TRBV11-1 to TRBJ1-2; perhaps TRBD1 as D (6 bases). Germline CDR1 is SGHAT and CDR2 is FQDESV (reference sequence). The CDR3 contains 13 residues. The V end was cut by 4 bases, the J end by 5 bases, with 11 bases between. The CDR3 DNA sequence: TGTGCCAGCAGCTATTCAGGGGCATATGGCTACACCTTC. Its protein is CASSYSGAYGYTF.

As concerns this clone: In the same sample, other DNA sequences code for this CDR3. This chain joins TRBV30 and TRBJ1-3, with D perhaps matching TRBD1 (5 bases). The CDR3 has 13 amino acids. Germline values: CDR1 GTSNPN, CDR2 SVGIG (reference sequence). V lost 2 bases to trimming and J lost 0 bases, with 5 bases between them. The CDR3 spells CAWSTGSGNTIYF. For the CDR3, the DNA is TGTGCCTGGAGTACAGGCTCTGGAAACACCATATATTTT. The whole variable domain, remainder taken from reference TRBV30 and TRBJ1-3, is SQTIHQWPATLVQPVGSPLSLECTVEGTSNPNLYWYRQAAGRGLQLLFYSVGIGQISSEVPQNLSASRPQDRQFILSSKKLLLSDSGFYLCAWSTGSGNTIYFGEGSWLTVV.

This clone was counted a few times. For the CDR3, the DNA is TGTGCCAGCACGAGGTGGGAGAACTATGGCTACACCTTC. It codes for CASTRWENYGYTF. V gene TRBV28 combines with J gene TRBJ1-2; D remains unclear. The V end was cut by 7 bases, the J end by 2 bases, with 11 bases between. Germline CDR1 reads MDHEN; CDR2 reads SYDVKM. The CDR3 length is 13 residues.

V is TRBV6-5 and J is TRBJ2-7, with D unresolved. V lost 4 bases, J lost 0 bases, and 10 bases lay in between. This CDR3 spans 14 amino acids. The V gene's germline CDR1 is MNHEY and CDR2 SVGAGI. The CDR3 here is CASSFRAGSYEQYF. The DNA for the CDR3 is TGTGCCAGCAGTTTTCGAGCAGGCTCCTACGAGCAGTACTTC.

V usage is TRBV11-2 and J usage is TRBJ1-6; TRBD1 matches 8 bases. V shed 2 bases, J shed 8 bases, and the junction held 2 bases outside the gene matches. The germline V gene encodes CDR1 SGHAT and CDR2 FQNNGV. The CDR3 totals 14 residues. The CDR3 reads CASSLSGGDSPLHF. The CDR3 bases are TGTGCCAGCAGCTTATCAGGGGGCGATTCACCCCTCCACTTT.

The rearrangement uses TRBV9 and TRBJ2-1; TRBD1 is a possible D gene (6 bases). From germline, CDR1 is SGDLS and CDR2 YYNGEE. Trimming stripped 2 bases from V and 4 bases from J, with 13 bases between. This CDR3 has 15 residues. The CDR3 DNA is TGTGCCAGCAGCGTTCAGGGGAATAATTACAATGAGCAGTTCTTC. It translates to CASSVQGNNYNEQFF.

Here the CDR3 reads CASRDRGPDSPLHF. CDR3 sequence (DNA): TGTGCCAGCAGGGACAGGGGGCCGGATTCACCCCTCCACTTT. The J gene is TRBJ1-6, the V gene TRBV25-1, with TRBD1 matching 11 bases. The CDR3 consists of 14 residues. Germline CDR1 MGHDK, CDR2 SYGVNS. The ends lost 6 bases at V and 8 bases at J; junction bases unmatched: 3.

The V and J genes are TRBV6-1 and TRBJ2-7, with a possible D match to TRBD1 (5 bases). CDR1 MNHNS and CDR2 SASEGT come from the germline V gene. The CDR3 consists of 15 residues. V was pared by 3 bases and J by 3 bases, with 15 bases between. DNA for the CDR3: TGTGCCAGCAGTGAGGGTTGGGCAGGGTTCTACGAGCAGTACTTC. Translating gives CASSEGWAGFYEQYF.

A single count supports this clone. The rearrangement links TRBV6-1 to TRBJ2-7; no clear D. CDR1 MNHNS and CDR2 SASEGT come from the germline V gene. The CDR3 length is 11 residues. The V and J ends lost 2 bases and 4 bases respectively, with 3 bases between them. CDR3 bases: TGTGCCAGCAGTGAATCTTACGAGCAGTACTTC. Its translation: CASSESYEQYF.

This chain connects TRBV10-3 to TRBJ1-1; tentative D call: TRBD1 (6 bases). The CDR3 covers 14 residues. The V gene lost 3 bases and the J gene lost 4 bases, with 12 bases spanning the gap. Germline CDR1 is ENHRY and CDR2 is SYGVKD. This CDR3 reads CAISDRGRGTEAFF. In DNA, the CDR3 is TGTGCCATCAGTGACAGGGGAAGAGGCACTGAAGCTTTCTTT.

The chain carries TRBV10-3 and TRBJ2-5; 15 bases map to TRBD2. V shed 8 bases, J shed 1 base, and the junction held 2 bases outside the gene matches. Germline lookup yields CDR1 ENHRY and CDR2 SYGVKD. This CDR3 region has 15 residues. CDR3 sequence (DNA): TGTGCCATCGGGACTAGCGGGGGGACCCAAGAGACCCAGTACTTC. It translates to CAIGTSGGTQETQYF.

A single count supports this clone. The chain has TRBV10-3 and TRBJ2-3; 14 bases agree with TRBD2. This CDR3 spans 19 amino acids. Germline trimming cut 10 bases from V and 0 bases from J; bases unmatched to any gene: 15. CDR1 is ENHRY, CDR2 SYGVKD, per germline. In DNA, the CDR3 is TGTGCCACACAACCGGGACTAGCGGGGGTCCTATCTAGCACAGATACGCAGTATTTT. It encodes CATQPGLAGVLSSTDTQYF.

V gene TRBV7-9 combines with J gene TRBJ2-5; 11 nucleotides agree with TRBD2. From germline, CDR1 is SEHNR and CDR2 FQNEAQ (reference sequence). This CDR3 has 16 amino acids. After removal of 0 bases from V and 5 bases from J, the junction contained 5 bases not matched to a gene. CDR3 sequence reads: CASSLASGGALETQYF. The CDR3 DNA follows: TGTGCCAGCAGCTTAGCTAGCGGGGGGGCCTTGGAGACCCAGTACTTC. The whole variable domain, remainder taken from reference TRBV7-9 and TRBJ2-5, is DTGVSQNPRHKITKRGQNVTFRCDPISEHNRLYWYRQTLGQGPEFLTYFQNEAQLEKSRLLSDRFSAERPKGSFSTLEIQRTEQGDSAMYLCASSLASGGALETQYFGPGTRLLVL.

The chain combines TRBV21-1 with TRBJ2-5; no check of the table's D call, TRBD1, against the DNA was made. TRBV21-1 is tagged as a pseudogene. The CDR3 consists of 16 residues. The CDR3: CASSKAQTVNQETQYF. In DNA form, the CDR3 reads TGTGCCAGCAGCAAAGCCCAAACAGTTAACCAAGAGACCCAGTACTTC.

This chain joins TRBV5-6 and TRBJ2-3; D gene ambiguous. Looked up from germline, CDR1 is SGHDT and CDR2 is YYEEEE. Trimming removed 4 bases from V and 10 bases from J, with 19 bases in between. This CDR3 is 14 amino acids long. The CDR3 bases are TGTGCCAGCAGCGAATCCGCCGGTGGTTTTGCGCAGTATTTT. Translated, it gives CASSESAGGFAQYF.